This TCR beta chain was observed in a study of tumor and adjacent non-tumor tissue in lung cancer. Study summary: Patients comprised eleven to twelve adenocarcinoma, 2 squamous cell carcinoma and 1 small cell lung cancer. Study-wide findings and caveats: Significantly higher TCR diversity was found in tumor than normal lung.

In regard to this clonotype: Its antigen is not identified. Relative to the germline gene, one junction end is altered; a read error may explain this.

No cell sorting was done before RNA was extracted from the tissue. Newly diagnosed lung cancer patients had thoracic surgery in China, August–late 2014, without prior chemotherapy. A modified ARM-PCR protocol with three rounds of nested PCR amplified TCRbeta. TCRdb passed the multiplex PCR reads through MiXCR, listing each CDR3 protein once. The data contain approximately 130,000 distinct CDR3 sequences, 55% to 75% of them singletons. The germline CDR1 and CDR2 sequences are SGHTS and YDEGEE. This CDR3 has 17 amino acids. This chain joins TRBV5-8 and TRBJ2-3, with 9 bases identical to TRBD1. The TCR sequence derives from a man under 40 with non-small cell lung cancer. Sequencing input: lung tumor tissue. The CDR3 loop reads CASSLGTGHTSTDTPYF. The CDR3 region has the DNA TGTGCCAGCAGCTTAGGGACAGGGCACACATCCACAGATACGCCGTATTTT. Together with reference TRBV5-8 and TRBJ2-3, the CDR3 gives the full variable domain: EAGVTQSPTHLIKTRGQQATLRCSPISGHTSVYWYQQALGLGLQFLLWYDEGEERNRGNFPPRFSGRQFPNYSSELNVNALELEDSALYLCASSLGTGHTSTDTPYFGPGTRLTVL.